Included here is one T cell receptor beta chain sequence, with context. Noted treatment: roughly 18 received Ad26.COV2.S at low or high dose, single or two shots; a few received placebo; per-sample allocation not given. On day 63 after the first injection, vaccine and placebo recipients gave samples. Clones were read by immunoSEQ multiplex PCR, and TCRdb kept only the in-frame ones, dropping some. This table holds 350,000 to 500,000 clones, 90% found once. This sample is part of a study of Ad26.COV2.S vaccination and SARS-CoV-2 variants. This clonotype was obtained from a person aged 18 to 59 who received the Ad26.COV2.S COVID-19 vaccine or a placebo. The material sequenced was peripheral blood, taken in a trial of Ad26.COV2.S vaccine versus placebo.

The CDR3 reads CASSSDNSYGYTF. CDR3 nucleotides: TGTGCCAGCAGCTCAGACAACAGTTATGGCTACACCTTC. The chain recombines TRBV27 with TRBJ1-2; D not certain. V was cut by 6 bases and J by 5 bases, with 13 bases left in between. CDR1 is MNHEY, CDR2 SMNVEV, per germline (reference sequence). The CDR3 length is 13 residues.